This entry lists 22 T cell receptor beta chains sequenced from one sample in a study of blood T cell repertoires in COVID-19. Assay used: immunoSEQ multiplex PCR; TCRdb lists only in-frame clones, some missing. The data contain 85,000 to 130,000 clones, around 90% of them singletons. What was sequenced was peripheral blood. All receptors come from a human donor in a cohort sampled during active COVID-19.

A single count supports this clone. V and J are TRBV4-1 and TRBJ2-2, with D possibly TRBD1 on 6 matching bases. The germline CDR1 and CDR2 sequences are MGHRA and YSYEKL. The CDR3 contains 16 residues. Trimming pared 1 base from V and 3 bases from J, leaving 12 bases between. The CDR3 bases are TGCGCCAGCAGCCAAGGTAACAGGGCGGACACCGGGGAGCTGTTTTTT. Its protein is CASSQGNRADTGELFF.

The chain couples TRBV4-2 to TRBJ2-3, with TRBD2 as a possible D gene (6 bases). Germline CDR1 is LGHNA and CDR2 is YNFKEQ. Trimming cost V 1 base and J 2 bases, with 16 bases left between them. The CDR3 has 17 residues. The DNA of the CDR3 is TGTGCCAGCAGCCAAGTCATGTCGCCTAGCGACACAGATACGCAGTATTTT. This codes for CASSQVMSPSDTDTQYF.

V and J are TRBV2 and TRBJ2-7; TRBD1 agrees at 7 bases. V trimming: 2 bases; J trimming: 4 bases; junction bases outside the gene matches: 8. This CDR3 comprises 15 residues. Germline loops: CDR1 SNHLY, CDR2 FYNNEI. CDR3: CASSERRQGVYEQYF. CDR3 nucleotide sequence: TGTGCCAGCAGTGAACGGCGACAGGGAGTTTACGAGCAGTACTTC.

This clone was seen a few times. The rearrangement links TRBV27 to TRBJ2-2, with D possibly being TRBD1 (7 bases). The CDR3 has 14 amino acids. The germline CDR1 and CDR2 sequences are MNHEY and SMNVEV (reference sequence). V was clipped by 3 bases and J by 5 bases, with 10 bases between them. The DNA for the CDR3 is TGTGCCAGCAGTTTTCCAGGGGGGACCGGGGAGCTGTTTTTT. This gives the protein CASSFPGGTGELFF.

This sequence joins TRBV5-6 and TRBJ1-6; D is unresolved. The CDR3 has 14 amino acids. Trimming stripped 2 bases from V and 5 bases from J, with 8 bases between. Germline CDR1 and CDR2: SGHDT and YYEEEE. CDR3 region: CASSFGSNNSPLHF. CDR3 DNA: TGTGCCAGCAGCTTCGGGTCGAATAATTCACCCCTCCACTTT.

This chain joins TRBV19 and TRBJ2-1; 7 positions agree with TRBD2. There are 16 residues in the CDR3. CDR1 LNHDA and CDR2 SQIVND come from the germline V gene (reference sequence). Unmatched junction bases numbered 9, after V lost 6 bases and J lost 1 base. The CDR3: CASSHSGTGSYNEQFF. Here the CDR3 DNA reads TGTGCCAGTAGCCACAGCGGGACGGGGTCCTACAATGAGCAGTTCTTC.

The chain combines TRBV9 with TRBJ2-1; D remains ambiguous. The CDR3 loop spans 14 amino acids. V was cut by 5 bases and J by 0 bases, with 9 bases left in between. Germline V gene data show CDR1 as SGDLS and CDR2 as YYNGEE. The CDR3 loop reads CASRRVSSYNEQFF. Here the CDR3 DNA reads TGTGCCAGCAGACGGGTCAGCTCCTACAATGAGCAGTTCTTC.

This clone occurred once. The genes are TRBV2 and TRBJ2-7, with 11 bases fitting TRBD1. V shed 4 bases and J 0 bases; nucleotides not matched to a gene: 11. There are 18 residues in the CDR3. CDR1 and CDR2 (germline): SNHLY, FYNNEI. The CDR3 loop is CASSGPGTGGSRSYEQYF. The CDR3 DNA is TGTGCCAGCAGTGGGCCCGGGACAGGGGGTTCACGCTCCTACGAGCAGTACTTC.

The chain is built from TRBV12-1 and TRBJ1-5; the table's TRBD1 call for D was not verified on the DNA. TRBV12-1 is classified as a pseudogene. The CDR3 spans 13 residues. CDR3 nucleotides: TGTGCCAGGAAGACAGGAGGTAATCAGCCCCAGCATTTT. This codes for CARKTGGNQPQHF.

The rearrangement uses TRBV6-5 and TRBJ2-7; D is unresolved. The V and J ends lost 6 bases and 0 bases respectively, with 9 bases between them. This CDR3 has 13 residues. The V gene's germline CDR1 is MNHEY and CDR2 SVGAGI. As DNA, the CDR3 is TGTGCCAGCAGCTACCGGAGCTCCTACGAGCAGTACTTC. Its protein product is CASSYRSSYEQYF.

The V gene is TRBV9, the J gene TRBJ1-1, with TRBD1 matching 9 bases. The germline V gene encodes CDR1 SGDLS and CDR2 YYNGEE. The CDR3 is 14 amino acids. V gave up 3 bases and J gave up 3 bases; unmatched junction bases: 3. DNA for the CDR3: TGTGCCAGCAGCGCCAGACAGGGGGACACTGAAGCTTTCTTT. It codes for CASSARQGDTEAFF.

This clone was recorded a few times. V is TRBV5-4 and J is TRBJ1-5, with no clear D. This CDR3 is built from 12 residues. Between the trimmed V and J ends, which lost 3 bases and 7 bases, there was a span of 8 bases. Germline CDR1 is SGHNT and CDR2 is YYREEE (reference sequence). CDR3 sequence (DNA): TGTGCCAGCAGCTCCCCCGGGCAGCCCCAGCATTTT. It is translated as CASSSPGQPQHF.

The chain has TRBV9 and TRBJ2-5; D is undetermined. The CDR3 loop spans 13 amino acids. The germline V and J ends were trimmed by 4 bases and 4 bases, with 11 bases remaining between them. The germline CDR1 and CDR2 sequences are SGDLS and YYNGEE. The CDR3 sequence: CASSPSVPETQYF. Here the CDR3 DNA reads TGTGCCAGCAGCCCATCAGTACCAGAGACCCAGTACTTC.

The chain is built from TRBV2 and TRBJ2-3, with D maybe TRBD2 (6 bases). Trimming cost V 6 bases and J 2 bases, with 12 bases left between them. CDR1 and CDR2 from the germline V gene are SNHLY and FYNNEI. The CDR3 totals 14 residues. The CDR3 spells CASRRGLYTDTQYF. CDR3 sequence (DNA): TGTGCCAGCAGAAGGGGACTCTACACAGATACGCAGTATTTT.

This clone has more than one count but fewer than ten. The genes are TRBV19 and TRBJ2-1, with a weak D call TRBD1 (5 bases). With 5 bases removed from V and 5 bases from J, the gap between germline ends came to 19 bases. Germline V gene sequence: CDR1 LNHDA, CDR2 SQIVND (reference sequence). This CDR3 region has 16 residues. The CDR3 loop is CASSAAGIYLDNEQFF. The CDR3 nucleotides are TGTGCCAGTAGTGCCGCAGGGATTTACCTAGACAATGAGCAGTTCTTC.

Written as DNA, the CDR3 is TGTGCCAGCAGCCCAGGCGGGACAGGGAACTATGGCTACACCTTC. Its protein product is CASSPGGTGNYGYTF. The chain is built from TRBV7-9 and TRBJ1-2; 9 nucleotides align to TRBD1. CDR3 length: 15 amino acids. Trimming cost V 5 bases and J 2 bases; bases outside gene matches: 6. CDR1 is SEHNR, CDR2 FQNEAQ, per germline (reference sequence).

The V and J genes are TRBV9 and TRBJ1-1; D unclear. V dropped 1 base and J dropped 1 base, with 11 bases sitting between them. The length of the CDR3 is 15 residues. Germline V gene sequence: CDR1 SGDLS, CDR2 YYNGEE. The CDR3 nucleotides read TGTGCCAGCAGCGTATCCCAATTCGGGAACACTGAAGCTTTCTTT. It codes for CASSVSQFGNTEAFF.

This chain connects TRBV15 to TRBJ2-3; TRBD2 matches at 8 bases. The ends lost 6 bases at V and 2 bases at J; junction bases unmatched: 7. Germline V gene sequence: CDR1 LNHNV, CDR2 YYDKDF (reference sequence). This CDR3 region has 15 residues. The CDR3 nucleotides read TGTGCCACCAGTAAAGCGGGGGCCTACACAGATACGCAGTATTTT. Amino acid sequence: CATSKAGAYTDTQYF.

CDR3 in amino acids: CAWRTGGNTIYF. The CDR3 DNA is TGTGCCTGGCGGACAGGGGGAAACACCATATATTTT. The J gene is TRBJ1-3, the V gene TRBV30, with 8 bases fitting TRBD1. V was clipped by 5 bases and J by 4 bases; unmatched bases: 1. The germline V gene has CDR1 GTSNPN and CDR2 SVGIG (reference sequence). The length of the CDR3 is 12 residues. The full variable domain, rest sourced from reference TRBV30 and TRBJ1-3, is SQTIHQWPATLVQPVGSPLSLECTVEGTSNPNLYWYRQAAGRGLQLLFYSVGIGQISSEVPQNLSASRPQDRQFILSSKKLLLSDSGFYLCAWRTGGNTIYFGEGSWLTVV.

The chain uses TRBV27 and TRBJ2-2; D is perhaps TRBD1 (6 bases). Germline V gene sequence: CDR1 MNHEY, CDR2 SMNVEV (reference sequence). The CDR3 extends over 19 amino acids. V lost 8 bases and J 0 bases, leaving 25 bases between the germline ends. The CDR3 spells CASAGQYTVFGANTGELFF. The CDR3 nucleotides read TGTGCCAGCGCCGGACAGTACACAGTTTTCGGCGCGAACACCGGGGAGCTGTTTTTT.

The CDR3 nucleotides read TGTGCCAGCAGCGCCGCGGGGCGGGGCACAGATACGCAGTATTTT. Its translation is CASSAAGRGTDTQYF. The V and J genes are TRBV7-9 and TRBJ2-3, with D perhaps matching TRBD2 (6 bases). Germline CDR1 and CDR2: SEHNR and FQNEAQ (reference sequence). This CDR3 spans 15 amino acids. V lost 5 bases and J lost 1, with 13 bases in between.

This sequence joins TRBV7-2 and TRBJ1-5; D gene ambiguous. The CDR3 runs to 15 residues. Germline-derived CDR1 and CDR2 are SGHTA and FQGNSA. Trimming stripped 5 bases from V and 4 bases from J, with 15 bases between. For the CDR3, the DNA is TGTGCCAGCAGCCCCCCCGGCGGTAGGAATCAGCCCCAGCATTTT. Residues: CASSPPGGRNQPQHF.